The TCR beta chain under discussion was sequenced for a study of T cell responses to AZD1222 COVID-19 vaccine. Produced via immunoSEQ multiplex PCR; TCRdb's table is partial and in-frame only. The table lists 150,000 to 200,000 clones, 90% to 95% of them singletons. Sample: peripheral blood, taken 28 days after the second AZD1222 dose. The receptor was derived from an adult who received the AZD1222 COVID-19 vaccine.

The CDR3 spells CASSPRATTGNQPQHF. The CDR3 DNA reads TGTGCCAGCAGTCCCCGGGCCACCACAGGCAATCAGCCCCAGCATTTT. The rearrangement joins TRBV27 to TRBJ1-5; unclear D gene. Trimming took 5 bases from V and 2 from J, leaving 16 bases between them. The germline V gene encodes CDR1 MNHEY and CDR2 SMNVEV (reference sequence). The CDR3 totals 16 residues.